Listed here are 16 T cell receptor beta chains from one sample, sequenced in a study of T cells after somatic rescue of genetic block. Produced via immunoSEQ multiplex PCR; TCRdb's table is partial and in-frame only. The repertoire has 110,000 or so clones, 90% to 95% of them found once; the top ten carry 1.4%. Specimen: peripheral blood mononuclear cells (PBMCs). These receptors were obtained from a woman in her late teens or twenties.

A few counts support this clone. The chain recombines TRBV6-1 with TRBJ2-7; D uncertain. CDR3 length: 15 amino acids. In germline, CDR1 is MNHNS, CDR2 SASEGT. V was clipped by 1 base and J by 5 bases, with 15 bases between them. The CDR3 reads CASSEDVGDIDEQYF. Written as DNA, the CDR3 is TGTGCCAGCAGTGAAGATGTGGGCGATATCGACGAGCAGTACTTC.

This rearrangement joins TRBV7-2 to TRBJ1-5, with D unclear. The CDR3 contains 15 residues. CDR1 is SGHTA and CDR2 is FQGNSA in the germline V gene. The ends were cut back, 4 bases at V and 1 base at J, with 11 bases in the middle. CDR3 DNA sequence: TGTGCCAGCAGCTCCAATCCAAGCAGCAATCAGCCCCAGCATTTT. This sequence encodes CASSSNPSSNQPQHF.

As concerns this clone: Other nucleotide sequences in the sample specify the same CDR3. This chain connects TRBV4-2 to TRBJ2-3; D remains ambiguous. V shed 1 base and J shed 3 bases, with 8 bases lying between them. The CDR3 covers 14 residues. Germline V lookup: CDR1 LGHNA, CDR2 YNFKEQ. The CDR3 nucleotides are TGTGCCAGCAGCCAAGTCGACTTGACAGATACGCAGTATTTT. It is translated as CASSQVDLTDTQYF.

The chain recombines TRBV7-2 with TRBJ2-3; D is perhaps TRBD2 (6 bases). Trimming stripped 3 bases from V and 4 bases from J, with 17 bases between. The CDR3 has 16 residues. The germline V gene has CDR1 SGHTA and CDR2 FQGNSA. The CDR3 nucleotides read TGTGCCAGCAGCTTTGGCCCTAGCGTTATGGCAGATACGCAGTATTTT. Residues: CASSFGPSVMADTQYF.

CDR3 protein: CAWEPGQGYYGYTF. The CDR3 region has the DNA TGTGCCTGGGAACCGGGACAGGGGTACTATGGCTACACCTTC. V gene TRBV30 combines with J gene TRBJ1-2; TRBD1 agrees at 10 bases. This CDR3 region has 14 residues. CDR1 and CDR2 from the germline V gene are GTSNPN and SVGIG (reference sequence). With 5 bases clipped from V and 3 bases from J, the junction kept 6 bases outside the gene matches.

This chain links TRBV11-3 with TRBJ1-1, with 9 bases matching TRBD1. V lost 4 bases, J lost 1 base, and 19 bases stayed unmatched. The germline gives CDR1 SGHNT, CDR2 YENEEA. CDR3 length: 20 residues. CDR3 coding DNA: TGTGCCAGCAGCTGGGATACAGGGGGCGATCTACCGGGATCGAACACTGAAGCTTTCTTT. Amino acids: CASSWDTGGDLPGSNTEAFF.

V is TRBV9 and J is TRBJ2-7; 12 bases fit TRBD2. The V gene end was trimmed by 3 bases and the J gene end by 2 bases; junction bases not matched to a gene: 3. Germline assignment: CDR1 SGDLS and CDR2 YYNGEE. The CDR3 covers 15 residues. The CDR3 DNA sequence: TGTGCCAGCAGCGCCCTAGCGGGGGGGCCCTACGAGCAGTACTTC. Encoded protein: CASSALAGGPYEQYF.

This clone was seen only once. The V call is TRBV30, the J call TRBJ2-5; no firm D call. CDR1 and CDR2 from the germline V gene are GTSNPN and SVGIG (reference sequence). Trimming took off 1 base at V and 5 bases at J, with 17 bases between the two ends. CDR3 length: 15 amino acids. CDR3 region: CAWSEDRWVSETQYF. As DNA, the CDR3 is TGTGCCTGGAGTGAGGATCGTTGGGTCTCGGAGACCCAGTACTTC.

The rearrangement uses TRBV6-6 and TRBJ1-1; tentatively, D is TRBD1 (5 bases). The CDR3 contains 14 residues. Germline-derived CDR1 and CDR2 are MNHNY and SVGAGI (reference sequence). V lost 8 bases and J lost 4, with 17 bases in between. CDR3: CASLRGGASTEAFF. CDR3 coding DNA: TGTGCCAGCCTTCGGGGGGGTGCTAGCACTGAAGCTTTCTTT.

This chain uses TRBV27 with TRBJ2-5; D is ambiguous. The CDR3 length is 13 residues. Per the germline V gene, CDR1 is MNHEY and CDR2 is SMNVEV (reference sequence). V lost 2 bases to trimming and J lost 4 bases, with 8 bases between them. The DNA for the CDR3 is TGTGCCAGCAGTTTAGGCTTTGGAGAGACCCAGTACTTC. This codes for CASSLGFGETQYF.

CDR3 nucleotide sequence: TGTGCCAGCAGCCCGGGACAGGCCAGGGAGCAGTACTTC. Translation gives CASSPGQAREQYF. The chain has TRBV11-1 and TRBJ2-7, with TRBD1 matching 8 bases. The length of the CDR3 is 13 residues. Germline V lookup: CDR1 SGHAT, CDR2 FQDESV (reference sequence). The ends lost 5 bases at V and 7 bases at J; junction bases unmatched: 7.

The chain combines TRBV7-2 with TRBJ1-1, with TRBD1 identical over 8 bases. The V gene's germline CDR1 is SGHTA and CDR2 FQGNSA. With 2 bases clipped from V and 9 bases from J, the junction kept 8 bases outside the gene matches. There are 14 residues in the CDR3. The CDR3 coding sequence is TGTGCCAGCAGCTTACAGGGGGCGGGGAGGAAAGCTTTCTTT. Its translation is CASSLQGAGRKAFF.

This clone was found once. This chain connects TRBV7-8 to TRBJ2-3; no reliable D call. The V gene's germline CDR1 is SGHVS and CDR2 FQNEAQ. V was shortened by 4 bases and J by 0 bases, with 11 bases between the two germline ends. The CDR3 spans 15 residues. This CDR3 is CASSSIVSSTDTQYF. The CDR3, as DNA: TGTGCCAGCAGCTCGATAGTCTCTAGCACAGATACGCAGTATTTT.

The chain uses TRBV11-3 and TRBJ2-2; 7 bases are shared with TRBD2. The ends lost 5 bases at V and 1 base at J; junction bases unmatched: 10. CDR1 and CDR2 (germline): SGHNT, YENEEA. The CDR3 loop spans 17 amino acids. CDR3 DNA sequence: TGTGCCAGCAGCCCACCTAGCGGACGGGTGAACACCGGGGAGCTGTTTTTT. Translation: CASSPPSGRVNTGELFF. Full variable domain (rest looked up from reference TRBV11-3 and TRBJ2-2): EAGVVQSPRYKIIEKKQPVAFWCNPISGHNTLYWYLQNLGQGPELLIRYENEEAVDDSQLPKDRFSAERLKGVDSTLKIQPAELGDSAVYLCASSPPSGRVNTGELFFGEGSRLTVL.

J is TRBJ2-5 and V is TRBV7-2; D is unresolved. CDR1 and CDR2 from the germline V gene are SGHTA and FQGNSA. The V end was cut by 4 bases, the J end by 4 bases, with 19 bases between. The CDR3 has 16 residues. The DNA for the CDR3 is TGTGCCAGCAGCTCAGCCTCAGCTTTAGGGCGAGAGACCCAGTACTTC. Protein product: CASSSASALGRETQYF. The variable domain in full, completed from reference TRBV7-2 and TRBJ2-5, reads GAGVSQSPSNKVTEKGKDVELRCDPISGHTALYWYRQSLGQGLEFLIYFQGNSAPDKSGLPSDRFSAERTGGSVSTLTIQRTQQEDSAVYLCASSSASALGRETQYFGPGTRLLVL.

CDR3 region: CASSEDSPGGTEAFF. CDR3 nucleotide sequence: TGTGCCAGCAGTGAGGACAGTCCCGGGGGCACTGAAGCTTTCTTT. This chain connects TRBV2 to TRBJ1-1, with D perhaps TRBD1 (6 bases). Between the trimmed V and J ends, which lost 3 bases and 4 bases, there was a span of 15 bases. This CDR3 has 15 residues. Germline V gene data show CDR1 as SNHLY and CDR2 as FYNNEI.